This record concerns one T cell receptor (beta chain) sequence. Its specificity is not known. Germline assignment: CDR1 SGHRS and CDR2 YFSETQ. CDR3 length: 15 residues. V was clipped by 6 bases and J by 1 base; unmatched bases: 9. This sample is part of a study of human T cells and chemical hapten exposure. Documented time point: patch test 2, 6 weeks after DPC sensitization. Treatment described: therapeutic diphenylcyclopropenone sensitization with weekly scalp DPC. Sequencing started from total RNA isolated from unfractionated whole blood. Each CDR3 protein gets one entry after TCRdb re-called the RACE reads with MiXCR. Counted here are approximately 90,000 distinct CDR3 sequences, more than 9.5% occurring once; the ten biggest clones make up less than 2.5%. Broader study findings: As patch test score rose, PT1 expanded TCR counts tended to rise as well. Significantly more large CDR3 similarity clusters were formed by expanded TCRs than by controls. No alteration of TCRs above 1 in 1000 frequency was seen with DPC sensitization.

This TCR was sampled from a man aged 40-50 years with alopecia areata. Some clones in this sample may be carry-over from other donors' samples. The rearrangement uses TRBV5-1 and TRBJ1-1, with 7 bases that match TRBD1. The source was whole blood, collected in connection with sensitization to the hapten diphenylcyclopropenone (DPC). The CDR3 bases are TGCGCCAGCAAAATACAGGGGATTTCGAACACTGAAGCTTTCTTT. It encodes CASKIQGISNTEAFF. Based on the CDR3 plus reference TRBV5-1 and TRBJ1-1, the full variable domain is KAGVTQTPRYLIKTRGQQVTLSCSPISGHRSVSWYQQTPGQGLQFLFEYFSETQRNKGNFPGRFSGRQFSNSRSEMNVSTLELGDSALYLCASKIQGISNTEAFFGQGTRLTVV.